This record concerns one T cell receptor beta chain sequence. The sample comes from a study of blood T cell repertoires in COVID-19. Overall study: Samples taken during acute and convalescent COVID-19 were collected in the United States, Italy and Spain. From T cells, B-cell-depleted T cells, or PBMCs came the material, which was cDNA or gDNA.

The method was immunoSEQ multiplex PCR; TCRdb's version includes in-frame clones alone and lacks a portion of them. Of around 180,000 clones listed, over 75% are singletons. This receptor was obtained from a man aged 80 or over with COVID-19, enrolled during active disease. Sequencing was performed on peripheral blood.

Here the CDR3 reads CASSITGTRDTGELFF. DNA of the CDR3: TGCGCCAGCAGTATCACCGGGACTAGGGACACCGGGGAGCTGTTTTTT. The chain employs TRBV10-2 and TRBJ2-2; 8 nucleotides match TRBD2. V shed 5 bases, J shed 3 bases, and the junction held 8 bases outside the gene matches. The CDR3 covers 16 residues. From germline, CDR1 is WSHSY and CDR2 SAAADI.